The 17 T cell receptor beta chains below all came from one sample that was sequenced in a study of cytomegalovirus exposure and HLA in healthy donors. The PCR was carried out with 60 Vbeta primers and 13 Jbeta primers. Data came from immunoSEQ multiplex PCR; TCRdb stores just in-frame clones and leaves some out. The sample includes under 250,000 clones, around 79% seen only once; the top ten take 1.5% to 2%. The sample comprised PBMCs. These receptors all come from a male donor in good health and CMV-seronegative.

The chain uses TRBV28 and TRBJ1-2; 12 nucleotides line up with TRBD1. The CDR3 is made up of 15 amino acids. Germline V CDR1 and CDR2: MDHEN, SYDVKM. V shed 6 bases, J shed 7 bases, and the junction held 9 bases outside the gene matches. Here the CDR3 reads CASSPGTGGRFGYTF. The DNA for the CDR3 is TGTGCCAGCAGCCCCGGGACAGGGGGCAGGTTTGGCTACACCTTC.

The gene calls are TRBV6-5 and TRBJ1-5; D is perhaps TRBD1 (5 bases). Germline V CDR1 and CDR2: MNHEY, SVGAGI. The CDR3 has 13 amino acids. V lost 6 bases, J lost 7 bases, and 13 bases lay in between. CDR3 protein: CASSNQGGQPQHF. CDR3 in DNA: TGTGCCAGCAGCAATCAGGGCGGCCAGCCCCAGCATTTT.

The rearrangement joins TRBV11-2 to TRBJ2-1, with 7 bases lining up with TRBD1. Unmatched junction bases numbered 5, after V lost 11 bases and J lost 1 base. Germline loops: CDR1 SGHAT, CDR2 FQNNGV. CDR3 length: 13 residues. CDR3 amino acids: CAGGRGSYNEQFF. CDR3 DNA: TGTGCCGGCGGCAGGGGGTCCTACAATGAGCAGTTCTTC.

The V and J genes are TRBV28 and TRBJ2-7, with TRBD1 identical over 7 bases. CDR3 length: 14 residues. Per the germline V gene, CDR1 is MDHEN and CDR2 is SYDVKM. With 5 bases clipped from V and 3 bases from J, the junction kept 7 bases outside the gene matches. The CDR3 here is CASSRDRAGYEQYF. DNA for the CDR3: TGTGCCAGCAGTAGAGACAGGGCTGGCTACGAGCAGTACTTC.

This chain's CDR3 is CASSFIGQQETQYF. CDR3 in DNA: TGTGCCAGCAGTTTTATAGGACAGCAAGAGACCCAGTACTTC. This sequence joins TRBV28 and TRBJ2-5; a weak D match, TRBD1 (6 bases). CDR3 length: 14 amino acids. V gave up 3 bases and J gave up 2 bases, with 10 bases separating them. Germline CDR1 MDHEN, CDR2 SYDVKM. Looking up the rest from reference TRBV28 and TRBJ2-5 gives the full variable domain: DVKVTQSSRYLVKRTGEKVFLECVQDMDHENMFWYRQDPGLGLRLIYFSYDVKMKEKGDIPEGYSVSREKKERFSLILESASTNQTSMYLCASSFIGQQETQYFGPGTRLLVL.

The count of this clone is one. V and J are TRBV7-2 and TRBJ2-5; no firm D call. V lost 3 bases and J lost 5, with 4 bases in between. Germline CDR1 and CDR2: SGHTA and FQGNSA. The CDR3 sequence is 11 residues long. CDR3 protein: CASSFRETQYF. CDR3 in DNA: TGTGCCAGCAGCTTTCGTGAGACCCAGTACTTC.

V usage is TRBV5-1 and J usage is TRBJ1-1; TRBD1 aligns across 9 bases. The V gene's germline CDR1 is SGHRS and CDR2 YFSETQ. V trimming: 5 bases; J trimming: 0 bases; junction bases outside the gene matches: 5. The CDR3 runs to 15 residues. Written as DNA, the CDR3 is TGCGCCAGCAGAACAGGGGGCCGGATGAACACTGAAGCTTTCTTT. Translating gives CASRTGGRMNTEAFF.

This sequence joins TRBV5-6 and TRBJ1-1; D is uncertain. Germline-derived CDR1 and CDR2 are SGHDT and YYEEEE. Trimming pared 5 bases from V and 3 bases from J, leaving 11 bases between. The CDR3 is 13 residues long. This CDR3 is CASSAIADTEAFF. Here the CDR3 DNA reads TGTGCCAGCAGTGCAATAGCCGACACTGAAGCTTTCTTT.

This chain uses TRBV5-1 with TRBJ2-3; 8 nucleotides line up with TRBD2. V shed 0 bases and J 0 bases; nucleotides not matched to a gene: 12. The CDR3 has 19 amino acids. CDR1 and CDR2 from the germline V gene are SGHRS and YFSETQ. The CDR3 here is CASSLAGASGPYSTDTQYF. In DNA form, the CDR3 reads TGCGCCAGCAGCTTGGCCGGGGCTAGCGGGCCCTATAGCACAGATACGCAGTATTTT.

This chain connects TRBV6-5 to TRBJ2-1; 9 bases are a match to TRBD2. CDR3 length: 15 residues. Germline V CDR1 and CDR2: MNHEY, SVGAGI. Trimming cost V 4 bases and J 4 bases; bases outside gene matches: 5. DNA of the CDR3: TGTGCCAGCAGTTTCAGCGGGGGGTCGTACAATGAGCAGTTCTTC. Protein: CASSFSGGSYNEQFF.

A few counts support this clone. The V gene is TRBV19, the J gene TRBJ2-5, with 14 nucleotides matching TRBD2. The DNA end lines up better with TRBJ2-7; the J call may be wrong. Germline loops: CDR1 LNHDA, CDR2 SQIVND (reference sequence). The CDR3 is made up of 17 amino acids. CDR3: CASSYAGTSGSSYEQYF. In DNA, the CDR3 is TGTGCCAGTAGTTACGCGGGGACTAGCGGGAGCTCCTACGAGCAGTACTTC.

The chain carries TRBV28 and TRBJ1-2; D is uncertain. CDR1 and CDR2 from the germline V gene are MDHEN and SYDVKM. The CDR3 sequence is 12 residues long. Trimming pared 5 bases from V and 4 bases from J, leaving 8 bases between. The CDR3 here is CASSLNSYGYTF. The CDR3 DNA reads TGTGCCAGCAGTCTCAACAGCTATGGCTACACCTTC.

The V gene is TRBV7-9, the J gene TRBJ2-5, with 8 nucleotides matching TRBD2. TRBJ2-7 matches the DNA end more closely, so the J call is doubtful. The CDR3 contains 18 residues. From germline, CDR1 is SEHNR and CDR2 FQNEAQ (reference sequence). The CDR3 protein is CASSLGRGEAGANYEQYF. DNA for the CDR3: TGTGCCAGCAGCTTAGGGAGGGGGGAAGCGGGAGCGAACTACGAGCAGTACTTC.

The chain has TRBV4-3 and TRBJ1-1; 7 bases line up with TRBD1. Looked up from germline, CDR1 is LGHNA and CDR2 is YSLEER. V was pared by 0 bases and J by 4 bases, with 5 bases of the junction left unmatched. This CDR3 region has 15 residues. The CDR3 DNA follows: TGCGCCAGCAGCCAAGACAGTAGGGGGCTCACTGAAGCTTTCTTT. It codes for CASSQDSRGLTEAFF.

For this clone: A junction end diverges from the germline sequence, so it may reflect a read error. The chain uses TRBV18 and TRBJ2-2, with 8 bases that match TRBD2. Germline V gene lookup returns CDR1 KGHSH and CDR2 LQKENI. The CDR3 runs 15 residues. The CDR3, as DNA: TGTGCCAGCTCAGGGACTAGGACGAACACCGGGGAGCCGTTTTTT. It encodes CASSGTRTNTGEPFF.

This clone was detected only a few times. The chain uses TRBV2 and TRBJ2-7; 12 bases are a match to TRBD2. The CDR3 totals 17 residues. Germline lookup yields CDR1 SNHLY and CDR2 FYNNEI. The J segment lost 0 bases and the V segment lost 5 bases, leaving 8 bases of the junction unmatched. CDR3 region: CASSTSGRYESSYEQYF. CDR3 DNA sequence: TGTGCCAGCAGTACTAGCGGGAGGTACGAAAGCTCCTACGAGCAGTACTTC. The variable domain in full, with the rest retrieved from reference TRBV2 and TRBJ2-7, is EPEVTQTPSHQVTQMGQEVILRCVPISNHLYFYWYRQILGQKVEFLVSFYNNEISEKSEIFDDQFSVERPDGSNFTLKIRSTKLEDSAMYFCASSTSGRYESSYEQYFGPGTRLTVT.

CDR3 residues: CASSVDPSGGRATQYF. The CDR3 bases are TGTGCCAGCAGCGTAGATCCTAGCGGGGGGCGGGCGACCCAGTACTTC. The chain uses TRBV9 and TRBJ2-5, with 11 bases that match TRBD2. V was clipped by 0 bases and J by 7 bases; unmatched bases: 8. This CDR3 is 16 amino acids long. Germline V gene data show CDR1 as SGDLS and CDR2 as YYNGEE.